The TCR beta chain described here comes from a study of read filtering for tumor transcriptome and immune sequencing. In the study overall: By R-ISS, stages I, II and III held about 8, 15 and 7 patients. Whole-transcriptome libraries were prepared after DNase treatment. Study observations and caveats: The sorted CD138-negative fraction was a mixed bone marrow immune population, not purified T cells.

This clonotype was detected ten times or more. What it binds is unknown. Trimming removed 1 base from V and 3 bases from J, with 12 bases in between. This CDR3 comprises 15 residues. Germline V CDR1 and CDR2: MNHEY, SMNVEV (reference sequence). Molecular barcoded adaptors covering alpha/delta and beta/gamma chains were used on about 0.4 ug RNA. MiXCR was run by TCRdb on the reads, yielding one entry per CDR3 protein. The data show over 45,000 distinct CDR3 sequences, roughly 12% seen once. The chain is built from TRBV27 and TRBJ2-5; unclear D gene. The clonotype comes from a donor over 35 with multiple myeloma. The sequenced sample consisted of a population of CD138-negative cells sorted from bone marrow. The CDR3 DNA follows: TGTGCCAGCAGTTTATTTTTAGGAAACGAAGAGACCCAGTACTTC. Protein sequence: CASSLFLGNEETQYF.